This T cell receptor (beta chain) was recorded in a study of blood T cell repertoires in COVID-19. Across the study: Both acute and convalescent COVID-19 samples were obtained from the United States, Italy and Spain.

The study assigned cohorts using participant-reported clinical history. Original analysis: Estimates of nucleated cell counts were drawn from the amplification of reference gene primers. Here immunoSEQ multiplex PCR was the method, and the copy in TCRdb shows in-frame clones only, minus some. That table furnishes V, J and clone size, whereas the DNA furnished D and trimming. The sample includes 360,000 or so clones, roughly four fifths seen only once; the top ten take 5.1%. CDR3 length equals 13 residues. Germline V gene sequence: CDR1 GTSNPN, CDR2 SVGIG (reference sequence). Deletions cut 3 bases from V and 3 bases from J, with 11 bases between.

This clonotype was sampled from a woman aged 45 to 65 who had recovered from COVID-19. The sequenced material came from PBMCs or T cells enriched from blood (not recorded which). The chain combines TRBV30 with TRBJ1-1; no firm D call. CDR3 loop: CAWSSWSYTEAFF. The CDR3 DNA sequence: TGTGCCTGGAGCTCCTGGAGCTACACTGAAGCTTTCTTT.